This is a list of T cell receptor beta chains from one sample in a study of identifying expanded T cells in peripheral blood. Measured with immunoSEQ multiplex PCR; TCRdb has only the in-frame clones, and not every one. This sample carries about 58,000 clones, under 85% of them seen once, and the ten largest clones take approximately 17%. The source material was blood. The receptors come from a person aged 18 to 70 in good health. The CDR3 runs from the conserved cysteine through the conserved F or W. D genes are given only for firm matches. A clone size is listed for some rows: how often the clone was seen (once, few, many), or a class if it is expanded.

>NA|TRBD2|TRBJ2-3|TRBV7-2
TGTGCCAGCAGCCATCCCACCGGGACTAGCGGGAATCCACAAGATACGCAGTATTTT
CASSHPTGTSGNPQDTQYF
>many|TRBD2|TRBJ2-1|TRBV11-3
TGTGCCAGCAGCTTAGCGGGAGGGAGTAATGAGCAGTTCTTC
CASSLAGGSNEQFF
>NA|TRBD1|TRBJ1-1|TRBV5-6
TGTGCCAGCAGCCGAGGGACAGGGGGCCGGAACACTGAAGCTTTCTTT
CASSRGTGGRNTEAFF
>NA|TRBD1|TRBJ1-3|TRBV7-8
TGTGCCAGCAGCTCAGGGACAGGGGGCTCTGGAAACACCATATATTTT
CASSSGTGGSGNTIYF
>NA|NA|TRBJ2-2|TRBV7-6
TGTGCCAGCAGCTTTGCCGGGGAGCTGTTTTTT
CASSFAGELFF
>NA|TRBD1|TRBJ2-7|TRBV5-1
TGCGCCAGCAGCTTGAGAGGACAGGGTGACGAGCAGTACTTC
CASSLRGQGDEQYF
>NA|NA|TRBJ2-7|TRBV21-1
TGTGCCAGCGGCACCTACGAGCAGTACTTC
CASGTYEQYF
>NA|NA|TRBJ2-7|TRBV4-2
TGTGCCAGCAGCCAAGATTTTAACGCCCTCGGAGGCTCCTACGAGCAGTACTTC
CASSQDFNALGGSYEQYF
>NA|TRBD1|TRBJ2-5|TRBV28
TGTGCCAGCAGTTCTTATTTTCCTGGTCAGGGGGCATCCCAAGAGACCCAGTACTTC
CASSSYFPGQGASQETQYF
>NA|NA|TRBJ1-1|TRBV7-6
TGTGCCAGCAGCTTAGCTAGCGGGACTGAAGCCGTCACTGAAGCTTTCTTT
CASSLASGTEAVTEAFF
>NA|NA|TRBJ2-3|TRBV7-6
TGTGCCAGCAGCTCGTACCTCTACAGATCTAGCACAGATACGCAGTATTTT
CASSSYLYRSSTDTQYF
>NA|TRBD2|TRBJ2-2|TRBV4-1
TGCGCCAGCAGCGGGAATCCGGGACTAGCGGGAGCAGACACCGGGGAGCTGTTTTTT
CASSGNPGLAGADTGELFF
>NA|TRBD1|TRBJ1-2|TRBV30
TGTGCCTGGGCTGCCACCCAGGGGGGGCCCTATGGCTACACCTTC
CAWAATQGGPYGYTF
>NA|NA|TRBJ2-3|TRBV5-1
TGCGCCAGCAGCCAAGGGGGGGCCGGGAATACGCAGTATTTT
CASSQGGAGNTQYF
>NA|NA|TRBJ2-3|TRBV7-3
TGTGCCAGCAGCTTAGGGTCGGTAGCAGATACGCAGTATTTT
CASSLGSVADTQYF
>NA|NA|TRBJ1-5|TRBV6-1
TGTGCCAGCAGTGCAAAAATCCCGGGCCAAATTCTTCATCAGCCCCAGCATTTT
CASSAKIPGQILHQPQHF
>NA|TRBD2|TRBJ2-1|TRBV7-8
TGTGCCAGCAGCTTAGGTGGCGGGAGTAAGAATGAGCAGTTCTTC
CASSLGGGSKNEQFF
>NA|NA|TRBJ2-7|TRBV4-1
TGCGCCAGCAGCCAAGACTATTCCCAGCGGAGGGTGCTCTCCTACGAGCAGTACTTC
CASSQDYSQRRVLSYEQYF
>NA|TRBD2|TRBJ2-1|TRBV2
TGTGCCACCATCCCCTCGACTAGCGGGGGGGCGGTCTACAATGAGCAGTTCTTC
CATIPSTSGGAVYNEQFF
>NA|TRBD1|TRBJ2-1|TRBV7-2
TGTGCCAGCCGGACCGGACAGGGGATCAATGAGCAGTTCTTC
CASRTGQGINEQFF
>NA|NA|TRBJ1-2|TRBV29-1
TGCAGCGTTGAAGGACCCCGGGAAGATGGCTATGGCTACACCTTC
CSVEGPREDGYGYTF
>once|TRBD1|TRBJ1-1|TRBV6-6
TGTGCCAGCAGTTCCCAGGGGGTTGCTGAAGCTTTCTTT
CASSSQGVAEAFF
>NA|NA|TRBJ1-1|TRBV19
TGTGCCAGTAGTCCGTCGGGGCTTGAAGCTTTCTTT
CASSPSGLEAFF
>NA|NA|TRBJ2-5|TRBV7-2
TGTGCCAGCAGCCGCCCGGTCGGGGGGCTCCAAGAGACCCAGTACTTC
CASSRPVGGLQETQYF
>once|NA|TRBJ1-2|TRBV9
TGTGCCAGCAGCGTGGGAAGGGGACCTCGCTACACCTTC
CASSVGRGPRYTF
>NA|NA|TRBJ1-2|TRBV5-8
TGTGCCAGCAGCTTTGAGTCCTTCTATGGCTACACCTTC
CASSFESFYGYTF
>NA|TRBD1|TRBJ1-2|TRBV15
TGTGCCACCAGTCCCGAGGGCAGGGGGCCCTATGGCTACACCTTC
CATSPEGRGPYGYTF
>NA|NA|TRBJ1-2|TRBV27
TGTGCCAGCAGGAAATCCGGGTCTACTAATGGCTACACCTTC
CASRKSGSTNGYTF
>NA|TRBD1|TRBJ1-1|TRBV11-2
TGTGCCAGCAGCCCGCAGGGGGTACGGACTGAAGCTTTCTTT
CASSPQGVRTEAFF
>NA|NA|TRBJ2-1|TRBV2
TGTGCCAGCAGCGACGCAGTTGAGCAGTTCTTC
CASSDAVEQFF
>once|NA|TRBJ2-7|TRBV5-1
TGCGCCAGCAGCTTGGCGCAGGGTTGGAGGTACGAGCAGTACTTC
CASSLAQGWRYEQYF
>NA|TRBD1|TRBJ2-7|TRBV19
TGTGCCAGTAGTATAAGCTCCCCGACAGGGAAAGAGCAGTACTTC
CASSISSPTGKEQYF
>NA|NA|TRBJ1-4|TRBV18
TGTGCCAGCTCATCCTACAGGGAAGATAATGAAAAACTGTTTTTT
CASSSYREDNEKLFF
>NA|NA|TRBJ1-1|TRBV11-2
TGTGCCAGCAGCTTAGAGGGCAGGGCAAGAAACACTGAAGCTTTCTTT
CASSLEGRARNTEAFF
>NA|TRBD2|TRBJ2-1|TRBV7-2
TGTGCCAGCAGCTTAAGGCGGGGGGGCCTCAATGAGCAGTTCTTC
CASSLRRGGLNEQFF
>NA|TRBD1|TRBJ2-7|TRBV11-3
TGTGCCAGCAGCTTATGGACAGGGGGTAGGTACGAGCAGTACTTC
CASSLWTGGRYEQYF
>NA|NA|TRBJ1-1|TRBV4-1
TGCGCCAGCAGCCAAGGGGTGCCGGGAACTGAAGCTTTCTTT
CASSQGVPGTEAFF
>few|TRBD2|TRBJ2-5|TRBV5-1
TGCGCCAGCAGCCCGGACTCGACTAGCGCATACTTC
CASSPDSTSAYF
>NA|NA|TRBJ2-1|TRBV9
TGTGCCAGCAGCGTAGACACTGGGGGATCTGGTGAGCAGTTCTTC
CASSVDTGGSGEQFF
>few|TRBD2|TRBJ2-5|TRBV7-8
TGTGCCAGCAGCTCTGGGAGGGCTAGCGGGAGGAGAGAGACCCAGTACTTC
CASSSGRASGRRETQYF
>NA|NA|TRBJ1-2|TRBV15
TGTGCCACCAGCAGAGGCAGGGGTGAATACGGCTACACCTTC
CATSRGRGEYGYTF
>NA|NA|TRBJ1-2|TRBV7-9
TGTGCCAGCAGCCCACAAGGGGGTTTCTATGGCTACACCTTC
CASSPQGGFYGYTF
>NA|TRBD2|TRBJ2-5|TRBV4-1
TGCGCCAGCAGCCAAGCAGCGGGAGGCGGGGAGACCCAGTACTTC
CASSQAAGGGETQYF
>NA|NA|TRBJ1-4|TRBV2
TGTGCCAGCAGTACAGGGATTACTAATGAAAAACTGTTTTTT
CASSTGITNEKLFF
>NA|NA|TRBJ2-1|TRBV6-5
TGTGCCAGCAGTTACACCCAGGACCACAATGAGCAGTTCTTC
CASSYTQDHNEQFF
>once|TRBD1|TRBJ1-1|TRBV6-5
TGTGCCAGCAGTTTCACAGGGGTGAGACCTGAAGCTTTCTTT
CASSFTGVRPEAFF
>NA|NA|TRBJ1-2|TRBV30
TGTGCCTGCACCTCGGCAATGGGGGTGGGAAACAATGGCTACACCTTC
CACTSAMGVGNNGYTF
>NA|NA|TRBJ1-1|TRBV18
TGTGCCAGCTCACCACCGCAGGCAATGAACACTGAAGCTTTCTTT
CASSPPQAMNTEAFF
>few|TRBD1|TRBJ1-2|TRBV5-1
TGCGCCAGCAGCTTCCAGGGGGACACTTATGGCTACACCTTC
CASSFQGDTYGYTF
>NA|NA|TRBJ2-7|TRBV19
TGTGCCAGTAAGTCCCGGTACAGGGCAGACGAGCAGTACTTC
CASKSRYRADEQYF
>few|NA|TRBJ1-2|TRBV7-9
TGTGCCAGCAGCTTAGGGCAGGGACGAAACTATGGCTACACCTTC
CASSLGQGRNYGYTF
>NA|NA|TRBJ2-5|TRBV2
TGTGCCAGCAGTGATGCGGAGGTGGTCCAAGAGACCCAGTACTTC
CASSDAEVVQETQYF
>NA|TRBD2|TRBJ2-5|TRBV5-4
TGTGCCAGCAGTTCCACGGGGGGGATTCAAGAGACCCAGTACTTC
CASSSTGGIQETQYF
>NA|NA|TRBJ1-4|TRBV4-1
TGCGCCAGCAGCCAAGCGGCAGGGTCATTGGAAAAACTGTTTTTT
CASSQAAGSLEKLFF
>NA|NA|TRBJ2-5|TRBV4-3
TGCGCCAGCAGCCAAGATCTGGAGACCCAGTACTTC
CASSQDLETQYF